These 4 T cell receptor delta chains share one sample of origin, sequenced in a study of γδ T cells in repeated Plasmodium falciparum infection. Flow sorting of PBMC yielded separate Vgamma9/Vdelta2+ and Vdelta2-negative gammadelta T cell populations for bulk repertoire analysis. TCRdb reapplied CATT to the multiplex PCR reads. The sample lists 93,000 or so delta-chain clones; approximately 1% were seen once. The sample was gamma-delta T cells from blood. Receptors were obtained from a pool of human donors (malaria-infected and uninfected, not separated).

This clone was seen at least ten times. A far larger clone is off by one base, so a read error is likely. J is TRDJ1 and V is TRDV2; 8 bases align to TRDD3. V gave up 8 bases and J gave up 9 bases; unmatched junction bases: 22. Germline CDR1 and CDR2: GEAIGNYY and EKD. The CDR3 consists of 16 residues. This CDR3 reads CASPLNVPGDILELIF. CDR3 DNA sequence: TGTGCCTCTCCCCTCAACGTACCGGGGGATATATTGGAACTCATCTTT.

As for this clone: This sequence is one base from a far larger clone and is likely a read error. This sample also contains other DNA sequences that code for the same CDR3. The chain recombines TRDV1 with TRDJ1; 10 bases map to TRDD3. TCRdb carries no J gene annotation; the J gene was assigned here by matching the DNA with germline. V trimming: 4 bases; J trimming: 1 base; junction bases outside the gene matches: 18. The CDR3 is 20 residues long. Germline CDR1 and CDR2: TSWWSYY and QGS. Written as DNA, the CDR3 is TGTGCTCTTGGGGCCTTCCGGCGGGACTGGGGGATTCCAAGCACCGATAAACTCATCTTT. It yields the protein CALGAFRRDWGIPSTDKLIF.

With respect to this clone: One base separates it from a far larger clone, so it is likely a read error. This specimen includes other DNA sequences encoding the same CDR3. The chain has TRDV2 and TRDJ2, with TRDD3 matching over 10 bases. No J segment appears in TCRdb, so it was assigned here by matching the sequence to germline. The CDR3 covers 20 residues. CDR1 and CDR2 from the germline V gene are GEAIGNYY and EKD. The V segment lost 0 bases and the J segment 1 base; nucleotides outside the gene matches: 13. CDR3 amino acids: CACDTLTGGSSKDLTAQLFF. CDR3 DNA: TGTGCCTGTGACACCCTTACTGGGGGATCGAGCAAGGATTTGACAGCACAACTCTTCTTT.

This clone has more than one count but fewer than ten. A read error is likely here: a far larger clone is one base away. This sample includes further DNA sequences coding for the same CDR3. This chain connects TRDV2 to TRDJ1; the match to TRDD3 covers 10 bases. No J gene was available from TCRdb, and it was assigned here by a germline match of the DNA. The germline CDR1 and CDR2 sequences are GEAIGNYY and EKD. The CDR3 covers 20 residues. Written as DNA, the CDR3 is TGCGCCTGTGACACCCTGGTGAGGGGTACTGGGGGATCCGACACCGATAAACTCATCTTT. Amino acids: CACDTLVRGTGGSDTDKLIF.